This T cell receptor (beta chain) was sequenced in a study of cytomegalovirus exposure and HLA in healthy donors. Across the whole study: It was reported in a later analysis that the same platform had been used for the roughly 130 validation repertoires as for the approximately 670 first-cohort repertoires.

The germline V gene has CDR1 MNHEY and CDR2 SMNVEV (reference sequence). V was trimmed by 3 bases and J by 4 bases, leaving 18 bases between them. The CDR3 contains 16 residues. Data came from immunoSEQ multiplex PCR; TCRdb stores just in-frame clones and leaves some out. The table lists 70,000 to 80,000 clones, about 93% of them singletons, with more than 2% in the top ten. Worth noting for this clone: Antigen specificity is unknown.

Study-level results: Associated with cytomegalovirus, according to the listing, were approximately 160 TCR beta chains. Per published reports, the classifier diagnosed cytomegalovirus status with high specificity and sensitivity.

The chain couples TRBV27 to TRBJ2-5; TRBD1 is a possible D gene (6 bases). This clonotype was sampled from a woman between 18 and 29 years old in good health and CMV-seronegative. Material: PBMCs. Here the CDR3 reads CASSFGQPLTRETQYF. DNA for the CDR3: TGTGCCAGCAGTTTCGGACAGCCCTTGACGCGAGAGACCCAGTACTTC.